This T cell receptor beta chain was identified during a study of T cell clonality in common variable immunodeficiency. Germline assignment: CDR1 LNHDA and CDR2 SQIVND (reference sequence). Trimming removed 3 bases at V and 3 bases at J, with 8 bases between. CDR3 length: 13 amino acids. Each donor provided about 4.5 to 8.5 ml of heparinized whole blood. This clone was detected many times. The CDR3 goes on 3 residues after the read ends, and that part is filled in from the germline J gene. Repertoires were generated with immunoSEQ multiplex PCR, while TCRdb's copy carries only in-frame clones and drops some. The sample offers 51,000 or so clones and no singletons, the top ten holding approximately 1.9%.

This chain links TRBV19 with TRBJ1-1; tentatively, D is TRBD1 (5 bases). Sample: peripheral blood mononuclear cells. The clonotype was recovered from a person aged 18 to 75 in good health. The sequenced CDR3 bases are TGTGCCAGTAGTATTATGACAGACACTGAA. Residues: CASSIMTDTE. The whole CDR3 region reads CASSIMTDTEAFF.